This entry lists 8 T cell receptor beta chains sequenced from one sample in a study of cytomegalovirus exposure and HLA in healthy donors. TCRdb keeps only in-frame clones here, not all; method: immunoSEQ multiplex PCR. The sample consists of 130,000 to 150,000 clones, approximately 90% of them appearing once. What was sequenced was PBMCs. The receptors derive from a man younger than 30 in good health and CMV-seropositive.

The chain is built from TRBV5-1 and TRBJ1-2; 8 nucleotides agree with TRBD1. This CDR3 region has 13 residues. Germline CDR1 and CDR2: SGHRS and YFSETQ. The V gene end was trimmed by 4 bases and the J gene end by 6 bases; junction bases not matched to a gene: 5. Written as DNA, the CDR3 is TGCGCCAGCAGCCCGGCAGGGGGCAATGGCTACACCTTC. It translates to CASSPAGGNGYTF.

This clone was seen more than once but under ten times. The chain joins TRBV6-4 to TRBJ1-4; 10 nucleotides align to TRBD1. V shed 6 bases, J shed 5 bases, and the junction held 0 bases outside the gene matches. The CDR3 is made up of 13 amino acids. CDR1 and CDR2 from the germline V gene are MRHNA and SNTAGT. The CDR3, as DNA: TGTGCCAGCAGGGACAGGGGGAATGAAAAACTGTTTTTT. It translates to CASRDRGNEKLFF.

The V and J genes are TRBV5-1 and TRBJ1-1; maybe TRBD1 (6 bases). The CDR3 spans 13 residues. Germline V gene lookup returns CDR1 SGHRS and CDR2 YFSETQ. V dropped 0 bases and J dropped 5 bases, with 8 bases sitting between them. CDR3 protein: CASSLDRETEAFF. The CDR3 DNA reads as TGCGCCAGCAGCTTGGACAGGGAGACTGAAGCTTTCTTT.

Comments on this clone: Other DNA sequences within the sample encode an identical CDR3. The V gene is TRBV2, the J gene TRBJ2-3; D possibly corresponds to TRBD1 (6 bases). Germline lookup yields CDR1 SNHLY and CDR2 FYNNEI. The CDR3 length is 15 residues. V lost 1 base and J lost 0, with 8 bases in between. The CDR3 region is CASSEGTASTDTQYF. The CDR3 DNA sequence: TGTGCCAGCAGTGAAGGGACAGCTAGCACAGATACGCAGTATTTT.

The CDR3: CASTGTPWPAFF. CDR3 coding DNA: TGTGCCAGTACCGGGACACCCTGGCCAGCTTTCTTT. V is TRBV19 and J is TRBJ1-1; D may be TRBD1 (6 bases). The V end lost 7 bases, the J end lost 10 bases, and 16 bases lay between the germline ends. Germline CDR1 reads LNHDA; CDR2 reads SQIVND (reference sequence). The length of the CDR3 is 12 residues.

The V and J genes are TRBV5-1 and TRBJ1-2; 10 bases fit TRBD1. Looked up from germline, CDR1 is SGHRS and CDR2 is YFSETQ. V shed 2 bases and J 2 bases; nucleotides not matched to a gene: 6. This CDR3 has 16 residues. The chain's CDR3 is CASSLGPGQGNYGYTF. The CDR3 nucleotides are TGCGCCAGCAGCTTAGGTCCGGGACAGGGGAACTATGGCTACACCTTC.

V and J are TRBV29-1 and TRBJ1-2; D unresolved. The V end was cut by 4 bases, the J end by 1 base, with 7 bases between. CDR1 SQVTM and CDR2 ANQGSEA come from the germline V gene. This CDR3 contains 12 residues. The CDR3 sequence is CSVGVNNYGYTF. The CDR3 nucleotides are TGCAGCGTTGGAGTGAATAACTATGGCTACACCTTC.

CDR3 protein: CASRGQGVRQPQHF. CDR3 nucleotides: TGTGCCAGCAGGGGACAGGGAGTACGGCAGCCCCAGCATTTT. The J gene is TRBJ1-5, the V gene TRBV28; 9 bases are a match to TRBD1. The germline V gene encodes CDR1 MDHEN and CDR2 SYDVKM. The ends lost 6 bases at V and 7 bases at J; junction bases unmatched: 7. The CDR3 consists of 14 residues.